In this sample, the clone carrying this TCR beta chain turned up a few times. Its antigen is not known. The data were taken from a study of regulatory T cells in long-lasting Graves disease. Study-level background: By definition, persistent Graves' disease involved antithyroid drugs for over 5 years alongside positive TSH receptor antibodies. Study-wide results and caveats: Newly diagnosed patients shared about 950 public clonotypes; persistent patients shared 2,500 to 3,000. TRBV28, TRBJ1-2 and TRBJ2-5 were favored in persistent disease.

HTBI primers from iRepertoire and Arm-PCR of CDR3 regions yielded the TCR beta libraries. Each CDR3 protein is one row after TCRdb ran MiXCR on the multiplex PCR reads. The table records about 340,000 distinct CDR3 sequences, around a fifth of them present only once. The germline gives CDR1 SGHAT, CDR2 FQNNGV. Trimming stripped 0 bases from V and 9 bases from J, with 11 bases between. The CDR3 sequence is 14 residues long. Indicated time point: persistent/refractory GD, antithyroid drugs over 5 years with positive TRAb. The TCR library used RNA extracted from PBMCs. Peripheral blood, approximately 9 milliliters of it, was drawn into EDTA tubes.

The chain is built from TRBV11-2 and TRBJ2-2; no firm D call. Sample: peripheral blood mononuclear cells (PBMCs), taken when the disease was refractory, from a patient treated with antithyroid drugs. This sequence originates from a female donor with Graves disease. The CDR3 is CASSLDYQARELFF. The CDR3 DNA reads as TGTGCCAGCAGCTTAGATTACCAAGCCAGGGAGCTGTTTTTT.